The rows below give T cell receptor beta chains drawn from one sample of a study of cytomegalovirus exposure and HLA in healthy donors. The assay was immunoSEQ multiplex PCR, and TCRdb's table has in-frame clones only and misses some. The table records around 100,000 clones, roughly 72% of them present only once. The sequenced sample consisted of PBMCs. The receptors here all came from a woman between 35 and 50 years old in good health and CMV-seropositive. Each CDR3 is given with its conserved first and last residue. The order of the fields is CDR3 protein, CDR3 DNA, clone size, V gene, D gene, J gene. D genes are given only for firm matches. Size is omitted from some rows. Given values are once, few, many or a class for expanded clones.

CDR3 protein: CASSLTGGTAETQYF
CDR3 DNA: TGCGCCAGCAGCCTGACAGGGGGCACAGCAGAGACCCAGTACTTC
clone size: NA
V gene: TRBV5-1
D gene: TRBD1
J gene: TRBJ2-5

CDR3 protein: CASSPRGRNEQYF
CDR3 DNA: TGTGCCAGCTCACCCCGGGGGAGGAACGAGCAGTACTTC
clone size: NA
V gene: TRBV18
D gene: NA
J gene: TRBJ2-7

CDR3 protein: CASSGTSGYEQYF
CDR3 DNA: TGTGCCAGCAGCGGGACTAGCGGATACGAGCAGTACTTC
clone size: NA
V gene: TRBV6-6
D gene: TRBD2
J gene: TRBJ2-7

CDR3 protein: CASSQTGENGYTF
CDR3 DNA: TGTGCCAGCAGCCAAACGGGGGAGAATGGCTACACCTTC
clone size: NA
V gene: TRBV4-2
D gene: NA
J gene: TRBJ1-2

CDR3 protein: CASSETSFNEQFF
CDR3 DNA: TGTGCCAGCAGTGAAACTAGTTTCAATGAGCAGTTCTTC
clone size: NA
V gene: TRBV6-1
D gene: NA
J gene: TRBJ2-1

CDR3 protein: CAWSTGGYEKLFF
CDR3 DNA: TGTGCCTGGAGTACGGGAGGATATGAAAAACTGTTTTTT
clone size: NA
V gene: TRBV30
D gene: NA
J gene: TRBJ1-4

CDR3 protein: CASSPTPLAGGDTQYF
CDR3 DNA: TGTGCCAGCAGCCCGACACCACTAGCGGGGGGAGATACGCAGTATTTT
clone size: NA
V gene: TRBV7-3
D gene: TRBD2
J gene: TRBJ2-3

CDR3 protein: CASSPNRLANEKLFF
CDR3 DNA: TGTGCCAGCAGCCCCAACAGGCTAGCTAATGAAAAACTGTTTTTT
clone size: few
V gene: TRBV7-2
D gene: NA
J gene: TRBJ1-4

CDR3 protein: CASSYSGRQGNEKLFF
CDR3 DNA: TGTGCCAGCAGTTACTCAGGTCGACAGGGTAATGAAAAACTGTTTTTT
clone size: NA
V gene: TRBV6-6
D gene: TRBD1
J gene: TRBJ1-4

CDR3 protein: CASSLDRGTTIGYTF
CDR3 DNA: TGTGCCAGCAGCCTGGATCGGGGAACCACCATTGGCTACACCTTC
clone size: few
V gene: TRBV5-4
D gene: NA
J gene: TRBJ1-2

CDR3 protein: CASSHGLAHRINTDTQYF
CDR3 DNA: TGTGCCAGCAGCCACGGACTAGCGCATCGAATAAACACAGATACGCAGTATTTT
clone size: once
V gene: TRBV7-2
D gene: TRBD2
J gene: TRBJ2-3

CDR3 protein: CASSEPTRGTEAFF
CDR3 DNA: TGTGCCAGCAGTGAACCCACTCGGGGCACTGAAGCTTTCTTT
clone size: NA
V gene: TRBV6-5
D gene: NA
J gene: TRBJ1-1

CDR3 protein: CASSRSLAVSYNEQFF
CDR3 DNA: TGTGCCAGCAGCAGATCCCTAGCGGTCTCCTACAATGAGCAGTTCTTC
clone size: once
V gene: TRBV13
D gene: TRBD2
J gene: TRBJ2-1

CDR3 protein: CASSTGGANVLTF
CDR3 DNA: TGTGCCAGCAGTACGGGGGGGGCCAACGTCCTGACTTTC
clone size: NA
V gene: TRBV6-5
D gene: NA
J gene: TRBJ2-6